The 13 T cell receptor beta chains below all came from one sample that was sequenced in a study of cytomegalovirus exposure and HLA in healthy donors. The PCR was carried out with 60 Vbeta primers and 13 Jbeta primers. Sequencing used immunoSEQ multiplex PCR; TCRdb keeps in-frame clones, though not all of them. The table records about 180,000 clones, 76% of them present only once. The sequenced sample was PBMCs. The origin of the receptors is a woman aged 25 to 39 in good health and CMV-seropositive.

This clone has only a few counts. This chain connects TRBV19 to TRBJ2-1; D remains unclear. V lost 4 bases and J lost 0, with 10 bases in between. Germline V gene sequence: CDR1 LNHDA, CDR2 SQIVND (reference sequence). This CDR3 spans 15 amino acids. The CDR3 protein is CASSTAASSYNEQFF. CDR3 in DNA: TGTGCCAGTAGTACTGCGGCTAGCTCCTACAATGAGCAGTTCTTC.

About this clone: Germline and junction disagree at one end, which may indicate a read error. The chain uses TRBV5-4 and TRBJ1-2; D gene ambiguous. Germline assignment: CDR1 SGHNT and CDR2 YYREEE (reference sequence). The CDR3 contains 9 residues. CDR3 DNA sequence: TGTGCCAGCAGCCCTCCCCCCCCCTTC. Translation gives CASSPPPPF.

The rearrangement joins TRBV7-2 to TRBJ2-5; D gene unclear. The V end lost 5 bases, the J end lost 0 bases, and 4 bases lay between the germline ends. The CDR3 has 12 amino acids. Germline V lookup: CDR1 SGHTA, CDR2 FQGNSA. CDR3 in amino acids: CASSPYQETQYF. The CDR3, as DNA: TGTGCCAGCAGCCCGTACCAAGAGACCCAGTACTTC.

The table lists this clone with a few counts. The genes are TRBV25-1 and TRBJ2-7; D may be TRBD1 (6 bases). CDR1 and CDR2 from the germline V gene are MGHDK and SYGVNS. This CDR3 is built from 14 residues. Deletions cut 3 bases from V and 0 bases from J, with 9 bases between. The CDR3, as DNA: TGTGCCAGCAGTGACCCAGGGGCCTCCTACGAGCAGTACTTC. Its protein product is CASSDPGASYEQYF.

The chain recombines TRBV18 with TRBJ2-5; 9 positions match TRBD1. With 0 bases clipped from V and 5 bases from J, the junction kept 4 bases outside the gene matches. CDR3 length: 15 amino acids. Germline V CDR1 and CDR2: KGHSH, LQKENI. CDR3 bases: TGTGCCAGCTCACCACCGGGACAGGGAATGGAGACCCAGTACTTC. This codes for CASSPPGQGMETQYF. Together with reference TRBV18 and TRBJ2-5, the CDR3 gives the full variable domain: NAGVMQNPRHLVRRRGQEARLRCSPMKGHSHVYWYRQLPEEGLKFMVYLQKENIIDESGMPKERFSAEFPKEGPSILRIQQVVRGDSAAYFCASSPPGQGMETQYFGPGTRLLVL.

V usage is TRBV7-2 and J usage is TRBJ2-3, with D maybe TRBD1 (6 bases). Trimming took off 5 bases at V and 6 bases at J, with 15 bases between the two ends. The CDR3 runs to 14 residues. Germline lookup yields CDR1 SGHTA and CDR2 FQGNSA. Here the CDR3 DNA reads TGTGCCAGCAGCCTTCGGCAGGGGCCCGATACGCAGTATTTT. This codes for CASSLRQGPDTQYF.

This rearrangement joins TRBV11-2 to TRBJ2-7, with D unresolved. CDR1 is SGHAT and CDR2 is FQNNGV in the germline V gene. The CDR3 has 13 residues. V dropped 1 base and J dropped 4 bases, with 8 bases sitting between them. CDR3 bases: TGTGCCAGCAGCTTAGGGGCAGGATACGAGCAGTACTTC. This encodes CASSLGAGYEQYF.

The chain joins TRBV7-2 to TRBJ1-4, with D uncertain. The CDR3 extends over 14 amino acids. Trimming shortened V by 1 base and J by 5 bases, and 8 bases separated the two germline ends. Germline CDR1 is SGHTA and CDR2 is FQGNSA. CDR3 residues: CASSLGLPNEKLFF. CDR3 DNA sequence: TGTGCCAGCAGCTTAGGACTGCCGAATGAAAAACTGTTTTTT. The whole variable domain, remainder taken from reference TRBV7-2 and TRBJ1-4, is GAGVSQSPSNKVTEKGKDVELRCDPISGHTALYWYRQSLGQGLEFLIYFQGNSAPDKSGLPSDRFSAERTGGSVSTLTIQRTQQEDSAVYLCASSLGLPNEKLFFGSGTQLSVL.

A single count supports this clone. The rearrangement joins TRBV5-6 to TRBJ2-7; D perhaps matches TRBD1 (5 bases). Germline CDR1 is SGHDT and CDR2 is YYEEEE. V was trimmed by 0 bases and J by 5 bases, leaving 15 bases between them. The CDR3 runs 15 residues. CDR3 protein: CASSLGQGISHEQYF. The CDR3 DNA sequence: TGTGCCAGCAGCTTGGGGCAGGGAATTAGCCACGAGCAGTACTTC.

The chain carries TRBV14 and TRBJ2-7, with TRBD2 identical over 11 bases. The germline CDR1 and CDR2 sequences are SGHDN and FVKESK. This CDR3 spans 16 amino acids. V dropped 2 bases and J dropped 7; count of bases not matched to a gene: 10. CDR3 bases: TGTGCCAGCAGCCAACCATCAACTAGCGGGGGCGGTGAGCAGTACTTC. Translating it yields CASSQPSTSGGGEQYF.

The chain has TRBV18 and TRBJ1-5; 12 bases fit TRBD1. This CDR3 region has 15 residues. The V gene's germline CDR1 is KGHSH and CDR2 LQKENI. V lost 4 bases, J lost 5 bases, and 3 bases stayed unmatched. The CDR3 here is CASSQGQGAYQPQHF. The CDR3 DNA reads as TGTGCCAGCTCACAGGGACAGGGGGCGTATCAGCCCCAGCATTTT.

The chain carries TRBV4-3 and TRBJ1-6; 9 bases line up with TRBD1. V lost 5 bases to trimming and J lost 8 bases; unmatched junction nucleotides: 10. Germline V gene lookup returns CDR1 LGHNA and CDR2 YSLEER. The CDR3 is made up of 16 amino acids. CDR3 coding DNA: TGCGCCAGCAGCTTTAACAGGGGGCCCGGGGATTCACCCCTCCACTTT. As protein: CASSFNRGPGDSPLHF.

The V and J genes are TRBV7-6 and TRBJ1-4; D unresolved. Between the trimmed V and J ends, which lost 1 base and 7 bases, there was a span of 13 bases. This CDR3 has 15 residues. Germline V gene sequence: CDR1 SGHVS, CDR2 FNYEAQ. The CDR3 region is CASSLGVIGIEKLFF. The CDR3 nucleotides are TGTGCCAGCAGCTTAGGTGTCATCGGTATTGAAAAACTGTTTTTT.